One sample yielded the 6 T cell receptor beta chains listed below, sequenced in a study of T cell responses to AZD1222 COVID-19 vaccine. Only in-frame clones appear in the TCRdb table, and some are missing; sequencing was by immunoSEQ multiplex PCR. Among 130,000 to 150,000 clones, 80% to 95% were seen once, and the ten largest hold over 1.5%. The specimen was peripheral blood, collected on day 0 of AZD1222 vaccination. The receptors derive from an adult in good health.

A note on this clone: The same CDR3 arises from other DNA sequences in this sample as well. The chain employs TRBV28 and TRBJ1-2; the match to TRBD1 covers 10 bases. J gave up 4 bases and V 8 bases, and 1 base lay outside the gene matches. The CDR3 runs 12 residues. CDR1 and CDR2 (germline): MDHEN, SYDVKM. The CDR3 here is CASGDRGYGYTF. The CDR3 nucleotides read TGTGCCAGCGGGGACAGGGGCTATGGCTACACCTTC.

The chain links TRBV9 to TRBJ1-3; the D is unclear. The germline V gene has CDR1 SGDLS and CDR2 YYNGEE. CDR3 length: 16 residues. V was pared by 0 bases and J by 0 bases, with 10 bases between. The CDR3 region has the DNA TGTGCCAGCAGCGTAGGTCCAGGTGCCTCTGGAAACACCATATATTTT. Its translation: CASSVGPGASGNTIYF.

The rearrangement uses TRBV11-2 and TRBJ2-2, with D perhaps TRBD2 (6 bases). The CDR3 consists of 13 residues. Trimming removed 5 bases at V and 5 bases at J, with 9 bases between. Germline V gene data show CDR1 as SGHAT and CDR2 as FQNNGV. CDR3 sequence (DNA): TGTGCCAGCAGCCCCAGCGGGACCGGGGAGCTGTTTTTT. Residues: CASSPSGTGELFF. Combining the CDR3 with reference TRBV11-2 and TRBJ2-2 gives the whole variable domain EAGVAQSPRYKIIEKRQSVAFWCNPISGHATLYWYQQILGQGPKLLIQFQNNGVVDDSQLPKDRFSAERLKGVDSTLKIQPAKLEDSAVYLCASSPSGTGELFFGEGSRLTVL.

This CDR3 reads CAWSVIPGFGNTIYF. The DNA for the CDR3 is TGTGCCTGGAGTGTAATCCCAGGGTTTGGAAACACCATATATTTT. This chain links TRBV30 with TRBJ1-3; possibly TRBD1 for D (5 bases). CDR1 and CDR2 from the germline V gene are GTSNPN and SVGIG (reference sequence). This CDR3 comprises 15 residues. V lost 0 bases, J lost 3 bases, and 12 bases lay in between.

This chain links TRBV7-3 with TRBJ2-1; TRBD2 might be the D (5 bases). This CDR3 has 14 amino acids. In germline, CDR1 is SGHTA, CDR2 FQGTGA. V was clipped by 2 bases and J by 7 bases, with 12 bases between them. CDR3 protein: CASSLAGRRNEQFF. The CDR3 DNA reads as TGTGCCAGCAGCTTAGCGGGCAGGCGGAATGAGCAGTTCTTC.

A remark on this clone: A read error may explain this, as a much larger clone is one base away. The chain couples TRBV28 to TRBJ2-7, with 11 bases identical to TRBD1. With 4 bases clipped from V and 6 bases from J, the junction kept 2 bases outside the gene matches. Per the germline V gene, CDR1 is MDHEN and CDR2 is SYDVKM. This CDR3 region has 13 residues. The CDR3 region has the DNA TGTGCCAGCAGTTCCGGGACAGGGGGCGAGCAGTACTTC. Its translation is CASSSGTGGEQYF.